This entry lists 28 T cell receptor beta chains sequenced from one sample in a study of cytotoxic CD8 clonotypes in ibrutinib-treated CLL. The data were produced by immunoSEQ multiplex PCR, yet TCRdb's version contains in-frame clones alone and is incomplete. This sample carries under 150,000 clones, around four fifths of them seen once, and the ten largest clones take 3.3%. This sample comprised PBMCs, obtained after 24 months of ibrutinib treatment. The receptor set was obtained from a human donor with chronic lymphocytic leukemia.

DNA for the CDR3: TGTGCCAGCAGCAAGGGACAGGGGAGGGGAGAGCAGTACTTC. Its protein product is CASSKGQGRGEQYF. The V gene is TRBV5-4, the J gene TRBJ2-7, with TRBD1 identical over 10 bases. The CDR3 has 14 residues. CDR1 is SGHNT and CDR2 is YYREEE in the germline V gene (reference sequence). V shed 4 bases, J shed 7 bases, and the junction held 8 bases outside the gene matches.

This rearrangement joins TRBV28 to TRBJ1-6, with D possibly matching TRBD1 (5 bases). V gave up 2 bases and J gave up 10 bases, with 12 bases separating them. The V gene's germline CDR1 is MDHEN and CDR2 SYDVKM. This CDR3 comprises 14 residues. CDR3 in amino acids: CASSLGGAQSPLHF. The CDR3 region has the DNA TGTGCCAGCAGTTTAGGAGGGGCTCAGTCACCCCTCCACTTT.

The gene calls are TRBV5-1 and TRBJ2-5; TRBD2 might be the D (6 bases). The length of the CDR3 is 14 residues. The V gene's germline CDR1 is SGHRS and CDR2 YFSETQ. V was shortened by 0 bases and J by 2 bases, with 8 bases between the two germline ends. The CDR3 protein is CASSLVGGQETQYF. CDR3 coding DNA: TGCGCCAGCAGCTTGGTGGGAGGTCAAGAGACCCAGTACTTC. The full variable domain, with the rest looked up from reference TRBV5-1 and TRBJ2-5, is KAGVTQTPRYLIKTRGQQVTLSCSPISGHRSVSWYQQTPGQGLQFLFEYFSETQRNKGNFPGRFSGRQFSNSRSEMNVSTLELGDSALYLCASSLVGGQETQYFGPGTRLLVL.

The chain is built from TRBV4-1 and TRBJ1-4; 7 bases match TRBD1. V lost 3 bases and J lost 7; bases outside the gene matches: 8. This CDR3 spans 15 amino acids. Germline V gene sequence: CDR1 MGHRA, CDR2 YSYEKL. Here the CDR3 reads CASSHSQGLGEKLFF. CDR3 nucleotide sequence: TGCGCCAGCAGCCATTCACAGGGGCTGGGTGAAAAACTGTTTTTT.

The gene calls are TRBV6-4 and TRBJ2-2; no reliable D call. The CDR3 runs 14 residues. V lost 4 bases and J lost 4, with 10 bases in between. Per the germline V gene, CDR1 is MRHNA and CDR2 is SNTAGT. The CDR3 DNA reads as TGTGCCAGCAGTGCCAGCCCGAGCACCGGGGAGCTGTTTTTT. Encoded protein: CASSASPSTGELFF.

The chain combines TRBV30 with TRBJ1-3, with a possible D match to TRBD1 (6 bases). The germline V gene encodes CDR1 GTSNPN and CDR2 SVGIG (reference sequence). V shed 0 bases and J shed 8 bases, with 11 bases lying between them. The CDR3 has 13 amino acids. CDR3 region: CAWSVGGRDTIYF. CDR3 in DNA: TGTGCCTGGAGTGTAGGGGGTCGGGACACCATATATTTT.

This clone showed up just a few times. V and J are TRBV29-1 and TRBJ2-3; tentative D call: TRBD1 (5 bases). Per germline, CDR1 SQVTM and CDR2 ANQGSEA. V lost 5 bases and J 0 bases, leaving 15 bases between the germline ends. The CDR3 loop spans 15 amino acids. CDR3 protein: CSVTGHPSSTDTQYF. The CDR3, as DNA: TGCAGCGTTACTGGACACCCTTCTAGCACAGATACGCAGTATTTT.

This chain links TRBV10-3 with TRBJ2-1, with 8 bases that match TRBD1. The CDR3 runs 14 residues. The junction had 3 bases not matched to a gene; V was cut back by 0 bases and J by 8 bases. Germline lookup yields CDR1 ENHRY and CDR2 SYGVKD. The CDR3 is CAISESSRGHEQFF. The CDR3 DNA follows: TGTGCCATCAGTGAGTCTAGCAGGGGGCATGAGCAGTTCTTC.

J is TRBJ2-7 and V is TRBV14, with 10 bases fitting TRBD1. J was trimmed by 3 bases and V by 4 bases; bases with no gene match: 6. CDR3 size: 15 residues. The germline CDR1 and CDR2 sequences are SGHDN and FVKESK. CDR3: CASSPLGTGVYEQYF. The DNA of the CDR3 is TGTGCCAGCAGCCCGCTGGGGACAGGGGTCTACGAGCAGTACTTC.

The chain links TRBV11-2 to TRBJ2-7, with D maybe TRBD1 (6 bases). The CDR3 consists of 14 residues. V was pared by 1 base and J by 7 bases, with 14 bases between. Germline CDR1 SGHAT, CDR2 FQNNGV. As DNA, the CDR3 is TGTGCCAGCAGCTTAGCGGGGACACATGGGGAGCAGTACTTC. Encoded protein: CASSLAGTHGEQYF.

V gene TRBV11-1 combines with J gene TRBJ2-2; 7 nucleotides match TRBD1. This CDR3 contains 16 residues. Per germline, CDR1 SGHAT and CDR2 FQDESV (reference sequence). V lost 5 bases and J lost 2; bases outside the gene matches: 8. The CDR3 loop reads CASSTRQGLNTGELFF. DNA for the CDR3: TGTGCCAGCAGCACCCGACAGGGCCTCAACACCGGGGAGCTGTTTTTT. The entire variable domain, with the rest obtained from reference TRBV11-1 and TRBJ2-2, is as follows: EAEVAQSPRYKITEKSQAVAFWCDPISGHATLYWYRQILGQGPELLVQFQDESVVDDSQLPKDRFSAERLKGVDSTLKIQPAELGDSAMYLCASSTRQGLNTGELFFGEGSRLTVL.

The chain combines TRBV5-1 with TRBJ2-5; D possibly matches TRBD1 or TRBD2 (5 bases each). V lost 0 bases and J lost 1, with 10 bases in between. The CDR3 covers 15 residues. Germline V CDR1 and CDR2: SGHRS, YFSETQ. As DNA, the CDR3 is TGCGCCAGCAGCTTGGTGGTTGGGGGCCAAGAGACCCAGTACTTC. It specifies CASSLVVGGQETQYF.

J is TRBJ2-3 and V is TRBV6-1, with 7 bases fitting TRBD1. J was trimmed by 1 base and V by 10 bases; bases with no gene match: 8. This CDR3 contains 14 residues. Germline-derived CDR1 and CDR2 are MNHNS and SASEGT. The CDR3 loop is CAIPGTEGTDTQYF. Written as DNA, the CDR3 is TGTGCCATCCCCGGGACAGAAGGCACAGATACGCAGTATTTT.

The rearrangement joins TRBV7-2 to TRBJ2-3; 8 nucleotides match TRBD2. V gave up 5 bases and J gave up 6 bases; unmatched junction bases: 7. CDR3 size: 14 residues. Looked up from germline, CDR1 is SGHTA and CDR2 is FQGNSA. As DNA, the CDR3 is TGTGCCAGCAGCGCGGGGGGTGGAAGGGATACGCAGTATTTT. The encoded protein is CASSAGGGRDTQYF.

CDR3 DNA sequence: TGTGCCAGCTCTCCAAGCGTACCGGGACAGGGCATCTCTAACTATGGCTACACCTTC. Protein sequence: CASSPSVPGQGISNYGYTF. The V gene is TRBV18, the J gene TRBJ1-2; 9 positions match TRBD1. This CDR3 comprises 19 residues. Germline CDR1 KGHSH, CDR2 LQKENI. With 6 bases clipped from V and 0 bases from J, the junction kept 17 bases outside the gene matches.

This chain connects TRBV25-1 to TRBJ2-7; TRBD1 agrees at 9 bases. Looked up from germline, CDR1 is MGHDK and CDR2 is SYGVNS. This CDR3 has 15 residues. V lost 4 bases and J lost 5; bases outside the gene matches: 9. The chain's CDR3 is CASSAYGTGFNEQYF. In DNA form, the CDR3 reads TGTGCCAGCAGTGCTTACGGGACAGGGTTTAACGAGCAGTACTTC.

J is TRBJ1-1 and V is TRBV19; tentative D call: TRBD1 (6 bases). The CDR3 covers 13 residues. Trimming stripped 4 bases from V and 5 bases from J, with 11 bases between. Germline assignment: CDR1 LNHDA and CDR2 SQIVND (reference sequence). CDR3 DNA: TGTGCCAGTAGTACTAAGAGGGGGACTGAAGCTTTCTTT. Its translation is CASSTKRGTEAFF.

The CDR3 region has the DNA TGTGCCAGCAGCCTCAGGGGTACTAACTATGGCTACACCTTC. It is translated as CASSLRGTNYGYTF. The chain has TRBV5-4 and TRBJ1-2; weak D call: TRBD1 (6 bases). Between the trimmed V and J ends, which lost 4 bases and 0 bases, there was a span of 10 bases. Germline CDR1 reads SGHNT; CDR2 reads YYREEE (reference sequence). This CDR3 contains 14 residues.

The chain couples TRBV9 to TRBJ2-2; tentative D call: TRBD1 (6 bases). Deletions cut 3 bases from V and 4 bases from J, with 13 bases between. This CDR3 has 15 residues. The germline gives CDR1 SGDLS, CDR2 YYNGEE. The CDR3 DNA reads TGTGCCAGCAGCGGCCTTGGACAGAGCACCGGGGAGCTGTTTTTT. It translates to CASSGLGQSTGELFF.

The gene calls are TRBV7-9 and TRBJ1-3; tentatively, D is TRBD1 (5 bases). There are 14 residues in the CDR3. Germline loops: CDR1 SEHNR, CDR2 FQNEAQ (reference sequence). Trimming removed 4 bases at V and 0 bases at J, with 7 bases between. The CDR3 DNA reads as TGTGCCAGCAGCTCAGGGTCCTCTGGAAACACCATATATTTT. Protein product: CASSSGSSGNTIYF.

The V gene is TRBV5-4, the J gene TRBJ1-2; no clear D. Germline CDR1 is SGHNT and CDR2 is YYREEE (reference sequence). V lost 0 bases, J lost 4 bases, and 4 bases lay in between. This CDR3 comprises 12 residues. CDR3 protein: CASSLDAYGYTF. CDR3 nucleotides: TGTGCCAGCAGCTTGGACGCCTATGGCTACACCTTC.

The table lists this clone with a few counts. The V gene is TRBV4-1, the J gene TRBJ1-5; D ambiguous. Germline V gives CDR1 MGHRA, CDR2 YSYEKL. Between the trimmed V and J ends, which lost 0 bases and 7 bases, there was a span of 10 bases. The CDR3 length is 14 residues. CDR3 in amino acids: CASSQDIRDQPQHF. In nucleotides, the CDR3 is TGCGCCAGCAGCCAAGATATCCGTGACCAGCCCCAGCATTTT.

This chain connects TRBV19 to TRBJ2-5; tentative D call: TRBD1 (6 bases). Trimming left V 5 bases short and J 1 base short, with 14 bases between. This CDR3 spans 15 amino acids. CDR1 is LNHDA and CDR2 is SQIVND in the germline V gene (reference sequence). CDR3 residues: CASSPQGGIQETQYF. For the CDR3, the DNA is TGTGCCAGTAGTCCACAGGGTGGGATCCAAGAGACCCAGTACTTC.

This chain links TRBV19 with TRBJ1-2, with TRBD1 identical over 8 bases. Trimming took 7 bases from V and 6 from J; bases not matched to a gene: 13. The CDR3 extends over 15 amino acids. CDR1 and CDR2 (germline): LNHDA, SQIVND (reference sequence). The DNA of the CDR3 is TGTGCCAGTAAGACCTCCGACAGGGGTGTTCATGGCTACACCTTC. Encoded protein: CASKTSDRGVHGYTF.

The CDR3 sequence: CAISPLGGSGANVLTF. CDR3 in DNA: TGTGCCATCAGTCCTTTAGGAGGGTCTGGGGCCAACGTCCTGACTTTC. The J gene is TRBJ2-6, the V gene TRBV10-3, with D tentatively TRBD2 (6 bases). CDR3 length: 16 amino acids. From germline, CDR1 is ENHRY and CDR2 SYGVKD. V shed 5 bases and J shed 1 base, with 12 bases lying between them.

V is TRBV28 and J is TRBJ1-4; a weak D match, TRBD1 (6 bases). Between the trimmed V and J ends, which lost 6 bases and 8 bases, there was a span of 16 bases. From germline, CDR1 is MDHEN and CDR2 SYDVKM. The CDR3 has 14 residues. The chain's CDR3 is CASRRGGLEEKLFF. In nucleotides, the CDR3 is TGTGCCAGCAGGCGCGGGGGGCTTGAGGAAAAACTGTTTTTT.

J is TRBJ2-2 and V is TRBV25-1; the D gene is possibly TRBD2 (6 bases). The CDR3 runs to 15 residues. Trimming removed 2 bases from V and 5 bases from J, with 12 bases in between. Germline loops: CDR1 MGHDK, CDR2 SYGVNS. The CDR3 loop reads CASSEVLARTGELFF. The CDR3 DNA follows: TGTGCCAGCAGTGAAGTCCTAGCGAGAACCGGGGAGCTGTTTTTT.

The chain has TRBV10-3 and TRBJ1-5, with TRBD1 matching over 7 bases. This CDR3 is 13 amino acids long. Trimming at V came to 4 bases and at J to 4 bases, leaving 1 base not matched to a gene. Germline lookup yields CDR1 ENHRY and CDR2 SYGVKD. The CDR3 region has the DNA TGTGCCATCAGTGTGGGACAGAATCAGCCCCAGCATTTT. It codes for CAISVGQNQPQHF.